This T cell receptor (beta chain) was sequenced for a study of shared clonotypes between healthy human individuals. Study conclusions and caveats: The sharing of 4.5% to 6.5% of naive CD4 clonotypes was seen across several donors. Though the depth was large, rarefaction showed that sorted-subset sequencing was incomplete.

Researchers partitioned CD4+ cells into CD45RA+ naive and CD45RA-negative memory subsets. The germline CDR1 and CDR2 sequences are MNHEY and SMNVEV (reference sequence). Deletions cut 6 bases from V and 6 bases from J, with 11 bases between. The CDR3 is made up of 12 amino acids. As to this clone: Its antigen is as yet unknown.

Original data processing: Junction-only sequences without quality scores were provided by ImmunoSEQ, so filtering was different. The protocol was immunoSEQ multiplex PCR, while the TCRdb copy is restricted to in-frame clones and leaves out a portion. That table furnishes V, J and clone size, whereas the DNA furnished D and trimming. The table includes about 1 million clones, about 75% detected once. The clonotype originates from a man aged 18-30 years in good health. Sequences were obtained from memory CD4+ T cells sorted from blood. This sample's subset: CD45RA-negative fraction. This sequence joins TRBV27 and TRBJ1-1; TRBD1 is a possible D gene (6 bases). The CDR3 loop reads CASSNRVAEAFF. CDR3 nucleotide sequence: TGTGCCAGCAGCAACAGGGTAGCTGAAGCTTTCTTT.